This T cell receptor beta chain is drawn from a study of blood T cell repertoires in COVID-19. Looking at the study overall: COVID-19 samples, acute and convalescent, were from the United States, Italy and Spain. The analysed material was cDNA or gDNA that came from T cells, B-cell-depleted T cells, or PBMCs.

V gave up 0 bases and J gave up 5 bases; unmatched junction bases: 4. Germline loops: CDR1 SGHRS, CDR2 YFSETQ. The CDR3 extends over 14 amino acids. Per the original methods: Nucleated cell counts were estimated from reference gene primer amplification. Profiled with immunoSEQ multiplex PCR; TCRdb holds only in-frame clones, not every one. The V and J calls and clone size come from that table; D and trimming were worked out from the DNA. The sample has 150,000 to 180,000 clones, approximately 80% seen once. The receptor was derived from a woman aged 55 to 70 with COVID-19, enrolled during active disease. The V and J genes are TRBV5-1 and TRBJ2-7; 8 bases map to TRBD1. Sequencing input: peripheral blood. In DNA form, the CDR3 reads TGCGCCAGCAGCTTGGCCGAACAGGGGGACGAGCAGTACTTC. Its translation: CASSLAEQGDEQYF.